This T cell receptor beta chain was recorded in a study of blood T cells in healthy people across ages. Study summary: Roughly one uniquely barcoded beta molecule per two T cells was captured.

A remark on this clonotype: Its antigen is not known.

The V end lost 1 base, the J end lost 1 base, and 14 bases lay between the germline ends. Germline CDR1 is SGHTA and CDR2 is FQGNSA. CDR3 size: 16 residues. Primed by a sample-barcoded 5' primer and a J-beta primer mix, a second PCR proceeded for 7 to 11 cycles. Carrying 12 random nucleotides, a template-switch adaptor labeled each individual cDNA molecule. TCRdb independently ran MiXCR on the 5' RACE reads; one entry per CDR3 protein. The sample lists about 1.7 million distinct CDR3 sequences; roughly 27% were seen once. Broader study findings: Donor CMV status was unknown, possibly confounding expanded clonotype changes.

The chain couples TRBV7-2 to TRBJ2-7; D is undetermined. The receptor comes from a woman in her thirties in good health. Material for sequencing was blood. CDR3 sequence: CASSLGWGPSSYEQYF. The CDR3, as DNA: TGTGCCAGCAGCTTAGGTTGGGGTCCCTCTTCCTACGAGCAGTACTTC.